This is a list of T cell receptor beta chains from one sample in a study of blood T cell repertoires in COVID-19. Data came from immunoSEQ multiplex PCR; TCRdb stores just in-frame clones and leaves some out. The repertoire holds roughly 230,000 clones, roughly 81% seen once, with around 0.89% in the top ten. Specimen: peripheral blood. The receptor set was obtained from a man aged 35 to 55 with acute or convalescent COVID-19. Both conserved end residues are part of each CDR3. The order of the fields is J gene, clone size, V gene, D gene, CDR3 DNA, CDR3 protein. D genes are given only for firm matches. Size is omitted from some rows. Given values are once, few, many or a class for expanded clones.

J gene: TRBJ2-3; clone size: -; V gene: TRBV14; D gene: -; CDR3 DNA: TGTGCCAGCAGCCAATCGGCGGCTAGCACAGATACGCAGTATTTT; CDR3 protein: CASSQSAASTDTQYF
J gene: TRBJ1-1; clone size: -; V gene: TRBV7-3; D gene: TRBD1; CDR3 DNA: TGTGCCAGCAGCACACAGGGGGACACTGAAGCTTTCTTT; CDR3 protein: CASSTQGDTEAFF
J gene: TRBJ1-2; clone size: -; V gene: TRBV7-9; D gene: -; CDR3 DNA: TGTGCCAGCAGCCGCTTAGCGGGGCCCGTTGGTGATAATGGCTACACCTTC; CDR3 protein: CASSRLAGPVGDNGYTF
J gene: TRBJ1-5; clone size: -; V gene: TRBV19; D gene: TRBD1; CDR3 DNA: TGTGCCAGTAGTATTTTAGTAGGGGGCGAGGGCAATCAGCCCCAGCATTTT; CDR3 protein: CASSILVGGEGNQPQHF
J gene: TRBJ2-5; clone size: -; V gene: TRBV28; D gene: -; CDR3 DNA: TGTGCCAGCAGTTTAAATTCCGGACTGTCAGAGACCCAGTACTTC; CDR3 protein: CASSLNSGLSETQYF
J gene: TRBJ2-4; clone size: once; V gene: TRBV10-3; D gene: -; CDR3 DNA: TGTGCCATCAGTGAGTCGAAACCAGCGGCCAAAAACATTCAGTACTTC; CDR3 protein: CAISESKPAAKNIQYF
J gene: TRBJ2-5; clone size: -; V gene: TRBV5-1; D gene: -; CDR3 DNA: TGCGCCAGCAGCTCCGGGGTACAAGAGACCCAGTACTTC; CDR3 protein: CASSSGVQETQYF
J gene: TRBJ1-3; clone size: -; V gene: TRBV7-2; D gene: TRBD1; CDR3 DNA: TGTGCCAGCAGCTTAGTTGGGCAGGGGGGCAGAAACACCATATATTTT; CDR3 protein: CASSLVGQGGRNTIYF
J gene: TRBJ1-2; clone size: -; V gene: TRBV7-9; D gene: -; CDR3 DNA: TGTGCCAGCAGCCCTAGGGGTAGGGAAGGCGGCTACACCTTC; CDR3 protein: CASSPRGREGGYTF
J gene: TRBJ2-1; clone size: -; V gene: TRBV6-4; D gene: TRBD2; CDR3 DNA: TGTGCCAGCAGTGAAAGCGGGAGGACGAATGAGCAGTTCTTC; CDR3 protein: CASSESGRTNEQFF
J gene: TRBJ1-1; clone size: -; V gene: TRBV4-2; D gene: -; CDR3 DNA: TGTGCCAGCAGCCCCTCCCCCGGGAACACTGAAGCTTTCTTT; CDR3 protein: CASSPSPGNTEAFF
J gene: TRBJ2-7; clone size: -; V gene: TRBV7-8; D gene: TRBD1; CDR3 DNA: TGTGCCAGCAGCTTAGGACAGGGGTTCGAGCAGTACTTC; CDR3 protein: CASSLGQGFEQYF
J gene: TRBJ2-5; clone size: -; V gene: TRBV6-1; D gene: TRBD2; CDR3 DNA: TGTGCCAGCAGTGAAGCAACCCAACTAGCGGGGGGGCTGAAGACCCAGTACTTC; CDR3 protein: CASSEATQLAGGLKTQYF
J gene: TRBJ1-2; clone size: many; V gene: TRBV2; D gene: -; CDR3 DNA: TGTGCCAGCAGTGAATTGGGGGGGGATGGCTACACCTTC; CDR3 protein: CASSELGGDGYTF
J gene: TRBJ1-2; clone size: once; V gene: TRBV3-1/TRBV3-2; D gene: TRBD1; CDR3 DNA: TGTGCCAGCAGCCAAGGGGACAGGGGGCACAGCTACACCTTC; CDR3 protein: CASSQGDRGHSYTF
J gene: TRBJ1-4; clone size: -; V gene: TRBV19; D gene: -; CDR3 DNA: TGTGCCAGTAGCCCAGACAGCAGGAATGAAAAACTGTTTTTT; CDR3 protein: CASSPDSRNEKLFF
J gene: TRBJ1-2; clone size: once; V gene: TRBV7-8; D gene: -; CDR3 DNA: TGTGCCAGCAGTCGAGACAAGAACTATGGCTACACCTTC; CDR3 protein: CASSRDKNYGYTF
J gene: TRBJ1-2; clone size: -; V gene: TRBV12-3/TRBV12-4; D gene: -; CDR3 DNA: TGTGCCAGCAGGGGTAACAGGGATGGCTACACCTTC; CDR3 protein: CASRGNRDGYTF
J gene: TRBJ1-1; clone size: few; V gene: TRBV18; D gene: -; CDR3 DNA: TGTGCCAGCTCACCGACAGGGAACACTGAAGCTTTCTTT; CDR3 protein: CASSPTGNTEAFF
J gene: TRBJ1-5; clone size: -; V gene: TRBV11-2; D gene: -; CDR3 DNA: TGTGCCAGCAGCTCTCGGGGTCAGCCCCAGCATTTT; CDR3 protein: CASSSRGQPQHF
J gene: TRBJ2-7; clone size: once; V gene: TRBV24-1; D gene: TRBD1; CDR3 DNA: TGTGCCACCAGTGATTTGTCTGGGACAGGGGTCTACGAGCAGTACTTC; CDR3 protein: CATSDLSGTGVYEQYF
J gene: TRBJ2-7; clone size: -; V gene: TRBV5-5; D gene: -; CDR3 DNA: TGTGCCAGCAGCTTGGGGACAGAGGGCTACTACGAGCAGTACTTC; CDR3 protein: CASSLGTEGYYEQYF
J gene: TRBJ2-1; clone size: -; V gene: TRBV18; D gene: TRBD1; CDR3 DNA: TGTGCCAGCTCACCATACGGACAGGGCAATGAGCAGTTCTTC; CDR3 protein: CASSPYGQGNEQFF
J gene: TRBJ1-3; clone size: -; V gene: TRBV4-3; D gene: -; CDR3 DNA: TGCGCCAGCAGCCAAGATCTCAGGGGAAACACCATATATTTT; CDR3 protein: CASSQDLRGNTIYF
J gene: TRBJ1-2; clone size: few; V gene: TRBV3-1/TRBV3-2; D gene: TRBD1; CDR3 DNA: TGTGCCAGCAGCCAAGAGGCCTTACAGGGGAGCTATGGCTACACCTTC; CDR3 protein: CASSQEALQGSYGYTF
J gene: TRBJ2-3; clone size: -; V gene: TRBV5-1; D gene: -; CDR3 DNA: TGCGCCAGCAGCTTGGGGCCCTCCCTAGATACGCAGTATTTT; CDR3 protein: CASSLGPSLDTQYF
J gene: TRBJ2-7; clone size: -; V gene: TRBV19; D gene: -; CDR3 DNA: TGTGCCAGTAGCATGTTTGACGGGAGCTCCTACGAGCAGTACTTC; CDR3 protein: CASSMFDGSSYEQYF
J gene: TRBJ2-1; clone size: once; V gene: TRBV9; D gene: TRBD2; CDR3 DNA: TGTGCCAGCAGCGTAGTGGCAGCGGGAGCGTACAATGAGCAGTTCTTC; CDR3 protein: CASSVVAAGAYNEQFF
J gene: TRBJ1-5; clone size: few; V gene: TRBV28; D gene: TRBD1; CDR3 DNA: TGTGCCAGCAGTACCTCCCGGGACAGGAGAAATCAGCCCCAGCATTTT; CDR3 protein: CASSTSRDRRNQPQHF
J gene: TRBJ1-4; clone size: -; V gene: TRBV6-5; D gene: -; CDR3 DNA: TGTGCCAGCAGACGGAACAGGGACGGGGATGAAAAACTGTTTTTT; CDR3 protein: CASRRNRDGDEKLFF
J gene: TRBJ2-1; clone size: -; V gene: TRBV18; D gene: -; CDR3 DNA: TGTGCCAGCTCATTTCAGGGATACAATGAGCAGTTCTTC; CDR3 protein: CASSFQGYNEQFF
J gene: TRBJ2-3; clone size: -; V gene: TRBV9; D gene: -; CDR3 DNA: TGTGCCAGCAGCCCGACTAGGGGGGGCCCCACAGATACGCAGTATTTT; CDR3 protein: CASSPTRGGPTDTQYF
J gene: TRBJ1-4; clone size: once; V gene: TRBV30; D gene: -; CDR3 DNA: TGTGCCCAAAAAAGGGGGAGCGAAAAACTGTTTTTT; CDR3 protein: CAQKRGSEKLFF
J gene: TRBJ1-1; clone size: -; V gene: TRBV6-2/TRBV6-3; D gene: -; CDR3 DNA: TGTGCCAGCAGTTTTGAGGTGAACACTGAAGCTTTCTTT; CDR3 protein: CASSFEVNTEAFF
J gene: TRBJ1-6; clone size: few; V gene: TRBV19; D gene: -; CDR3 DNA: TGTGCCAGTAGGGCTGGGGTCGGGGGGTCACCCCTCCACTTT; CDR3 protein: CASRAGVGGSPLHF
J gene: TRBJ1-2; clone size: -; V gene: TRBV5-1; D gene: -; CDR3 DNA: TGCGCCAGCAGCTTGGCCCCTGGTCAGGGAGGAGGCTACACCTTC; CDR3 protein: CASSLAPGQGGGYTF
J gene: TRBJ2-7; clone size: -; V gene: TRBV11-2; D gene: -; CDR3 DNA: TGTGCCAGCAGCCGACTGTTAGGGAGCTCCTACGAGCAGTACTTC; CDR3 protein: CASSRLLGSSYEQYF
J gene: TRBJ2-2; clone size: -; V gene: TRBV7-9; D gene: -; CDR3 DNA: TGTGCCAGCAGCCGAGAGGTGACCGGGGAGCTGTTTTTT; CDR3 protein: CASSREVTGELFF
J gene: TRBJ1-1; clone size: -; V gene: TRBV18; D gene: -; CDR3 DNA: TGTGCCAGCTCACCGGGACTAAACACTGAAGCTTTCTTT; CDR3 protein: CASSPGLNTEAFF
J gene: TRBJ2-2; clone size: -; V gene: TRBV6-5; D gene: TRBD2; CDR3 DNA: TGTGCCAGCAGTCCACTAGCGGGGTTGCTTGGGGAGCTGTTTTTT; CDR3 protein: CASSPLAGLLGELFF